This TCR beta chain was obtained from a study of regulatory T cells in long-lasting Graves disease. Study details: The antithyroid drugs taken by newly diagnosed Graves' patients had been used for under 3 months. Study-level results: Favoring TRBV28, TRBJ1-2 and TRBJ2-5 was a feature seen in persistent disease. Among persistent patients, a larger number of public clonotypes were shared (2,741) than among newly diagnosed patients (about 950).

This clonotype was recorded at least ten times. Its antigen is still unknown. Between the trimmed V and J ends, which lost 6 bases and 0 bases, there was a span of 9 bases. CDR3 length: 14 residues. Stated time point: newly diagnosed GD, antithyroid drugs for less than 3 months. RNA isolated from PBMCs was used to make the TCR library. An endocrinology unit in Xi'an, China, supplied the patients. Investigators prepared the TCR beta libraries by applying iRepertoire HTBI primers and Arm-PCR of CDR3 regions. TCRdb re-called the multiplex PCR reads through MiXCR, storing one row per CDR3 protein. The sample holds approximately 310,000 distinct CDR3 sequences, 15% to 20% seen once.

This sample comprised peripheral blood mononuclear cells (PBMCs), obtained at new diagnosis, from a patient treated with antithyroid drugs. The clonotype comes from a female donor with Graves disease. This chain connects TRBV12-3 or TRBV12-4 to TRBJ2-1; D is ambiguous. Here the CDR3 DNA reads TGTGCCAGCAGCCGACTTCTCTCCTACAATGAGCAGTTCTTC. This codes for CASSRLLSYNEQFF.